This TCR beta chain emerged from a study of Graves' ophthalmopathy and Graves' hyperthyroidism. This clonotype was observed at least ten times. Investigators amplified TCR beta CDR3 regions from RNA transcripts. RT-PCR was first run with HTBI primers, then multiplex PCR in a second round. TCRdb re-called the multiplex PCR reads with MiXCR, one entry per CDR3 protein. This table holds a few hundred thousand distinct CDR3 sequences, 15% found once. Per germline, CDR1 SGHDT and CDR2 YYEEEE. J gave up 6 bases and V 5 bases, and 7 bases lay outside the gene matches. The CDR3 runs to 14 residues. The rearrangement joins TRBV5-6 to TRBJ2-2; TRBD1 aligns across 7 bases. This clonotype was obtained from a woman aged 18-30 years with stable Graves' hyperthyroidism. The sample taken for sequencing was peripheral blood. This CDR3 reads CASRSGRGPGELFF. In DNA, the CDR3 is TGTGCCAGCAGGAGCGGTAGGGGGCCCGGGGAGCTGTTTTTT.